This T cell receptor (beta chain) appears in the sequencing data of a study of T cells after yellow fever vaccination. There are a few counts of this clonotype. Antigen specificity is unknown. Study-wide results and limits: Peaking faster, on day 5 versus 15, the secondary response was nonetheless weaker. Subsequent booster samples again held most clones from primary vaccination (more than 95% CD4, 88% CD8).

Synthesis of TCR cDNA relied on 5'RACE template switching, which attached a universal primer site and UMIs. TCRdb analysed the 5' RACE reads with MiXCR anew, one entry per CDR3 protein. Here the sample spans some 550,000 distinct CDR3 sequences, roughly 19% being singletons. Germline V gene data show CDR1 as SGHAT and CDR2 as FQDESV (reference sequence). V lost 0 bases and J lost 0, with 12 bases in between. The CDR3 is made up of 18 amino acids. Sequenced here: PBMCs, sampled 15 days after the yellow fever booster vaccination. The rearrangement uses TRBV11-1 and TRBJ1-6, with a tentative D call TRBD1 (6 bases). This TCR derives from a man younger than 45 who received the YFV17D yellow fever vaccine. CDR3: CASSLALTGSSYNSPLHF. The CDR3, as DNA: TGTGCCAGCAGCTTAGCTCTTACAGGGAGCTCCTATAATTCACCCCTCCACTTT.